These 28 T cell receptor beta chains originate from one sample sequenced in a study of blood T cell repertoires in COVID-19. The data were produced by immunoSEQ multiplex PCR, yet TCRdb's version contains in-frame clones alone and is incomplete. The sample contains about 140,000 clones, around 82% of which appear only once. Sequenced sample: peripheral blood. The origin of the receptors is a woman aged 55-75 years with acute or convalescent COVID-19.

The J gene is TRBJ2-2, the V gene TRBV27, with TRBD2 matching over 11 bases. J was trimmed by 4 bases and V by 6 bases; bases with no gene match: 1. Per the germline V gene, CDR1 is MNHEY and CDR2 is SMNVEV (reference sequence). This CDR3 spans 14 amino acids. CDR3 nucleotide sequence: TGTGCCAGCAGACTAGCGGGGGTCACCGGGGAGCTGTTTTTT. Its translation: CASRLAGVTGELFF.

This chain joins TRBV7-3 and TRBJ2-1, with 8 bases identical to TRBD2. The CDR3 contains 21 residues. Germline V gene lookup returns CDR1 SGHTA and CDR2 FQGTGA. Trimming at V came to 5 bases and at J to 6 bases, leaving 27 bases not matched to a gene. For the CDR3, the DNA is TGTGCCAGCAGCCCCCACTCCCTCGGGCCCCCAGCGGGAGCGGGTGGCAATGAGCAGTTCTTC. It yields the protein CASSPHSLGPPAGAGGNEQFF.

The chain has TRBV7-9 and TRBJ2-2, with 8 nucleotides matching TRBD2. The CDR3 is 16 amino acids. V gave up 2 bases and J gave up 6 bases; unmatched junction bases: 8. Germline V gives CDR1 SEHNR, CDR2 FQNEAQ (reference sequence). DNA for the CDR3: TGTGCCAGCAGCTTACCGGGAGGGCCTAGCGCCGGGGAGCTGTTTTTT. Encoded protein: CASSLPGGPSAGELFF. The full variable domain, completed using reference TRBV7-9 and TRBJ2-2, is DTGVSQNPRHKITKRGQNVTFRCDPISEHNRLYWYRQTLGQGPEFLTYFQNEAQLEKSRLLSDRFSAERPKGSFSTLEIQRTEQGDSAMYLCASSLPGGPSAGELFFGEGSRLTVL.

CDR3 nucleotides: TGTGCCGCCAGGGGGGAGCTCAGCACAGATACGCAGTATTTT. It translates to CAARGELSTDTQYF. The gene calls are TRBV6-5 and TRBJ2-3; perhaps TRBD1 as D (7 bases). Germline V lookup: CDR1 MNHEY, CDR2 SVGAGI. This CDR3 is built from 14 residues. With 11 bases removed from V and 0 bases from J, the gap between germline ends came to 15 bases.

V usage is TRBV14 and J usage is TRBJ1-1; no clear D gene. The CDR3 covers 19 residues. The V end was cut by 2 bases, the J end by 0 bases, with 22 bases between. Looked up from germline, CDR1 is SGHDN and CDR2 is FVKESK. This CDR3 reads CASSQSPGRSRGMNTEAFF. Here the CDR3 DNA reads TGTGCCAGCAGCCAAAGTCCCGGCAGAAGTCGGGGTATGAACACTGAAGCTTTCTTT.

V usage is TRBV5-1 and J usage is TRBJ2-3; D is perhaps TRBD2 (5 bases). Germline-derived CDR1 and CDR2 are SGHRS and YFSETQ. V was trimmed by 2 bases and J by 2 bases, leaving 18 bases between them. CDR3 length: 17 residues. For the CDR3, the DNA is TGCGCCAGCAGCTTTGGTTTGCGCCAAGACTACACAGATACGCAGTATTTT. It codes for CASSFGLRQDYTDTQYF. Full variable domain (remainder filled in from reference TRBV5-1 and TRBJ2-3): KAGVTQTPRYLIKTRGQQVTLSCSPISGHRSVSWYQQTPGQGLQFLFEYFSETQRNKGNFPGRFSGRQFSNSRSEMNVSTLELGDSALYLCASSFGLRQDYTDTQYFGPGTRLTVL.

The chain employs TRBV5-4 and TRBJ1-1, with 7 bases lining up with TRBD1. In germline, CDR1 is SGHNT, CDR2 YYREEE (reference sequence). V dropped 0 bases and J dropped 0; count of bases not matched to a gene: 8. This CDR3 is 17 amino acids long. The CDR3 here is CASSLGAQGGMNTEAFF. The CDR3 DNA sequence: TGTGCCAGCAGCTTGGGGGCGCAGGGGGGCATGAACACTGAAGCTTTCTTT.

This chain uses TRBV10-3 with TRBJ2-7; 9 bases fit TRBD1. Germline V gene data show CDR1 as ENHRY and CDR2 as SYGVKD. With V trimmed by 0 bases and J by 12 bases, 6 bases remained unmatched. The CDR3 has 13 amino acids. The CDR3 loop is CAISESDGQGSYF. CDR3 bases: TGTGCCATCAGTGAGTCGGATGGACAGGGGTCGTACTTC.

The chain has TRBV3-1 (or the pseudogene TRBV3-2) and TRBJ2-2; 7 positions match TRBD2. CDR3 length: 16 residues. With V trimmed by 0 bases and J by 2 bases, 3 bases remained unmatched. The germline V gene encodes CDR1 LGHDT and CDR2 YNNKEL (reference sequence). The CDR3 DNA sequence: TGTGCCAGCAGCCAAGAGCTAGCGGCAAACACCGGGGAGCTGTTTTTT. As protein: CASSQELAANTGELFF.

This clone appeared a few times. The chain uses TRBV18 and TRBJ2-7; unclear D gene. Germline CDR1 and CDR2: KGHSH and LQKENI. Trimming cost V 3 bases and J 0 bases, with 12 bases left between them. The CDR3 is made up of 15 amino acids. Written as DNA, the CDR3 is TGTGCCAGCTCACCTCCTGGGTCTAGCTCCTACGAGCAGTACTTC. This codes for CASSPPGSSSYEQYF.

The chain links TRBV5-1 to TRBJ2-4; TRBD2 matches at 13 bases. The CDR3 runs to 15 residues. J was trimmed by 6 bases and V by 3 bases; bases with no gene match: 3. CDR1 is SGHRS and CDR2 is YFSETQ in the germline V gene. CDR3 nucleotide sequence: TGCGCCAGCAGCTCGGGACTAGCGGGGATAAACATTCAGTACTTC. Amino acid sequence: CASSSGLAGINIQYF. Full variable domain (remainder filled in from reference TRBV5-1 and TRBJ2-4): KAGVTQTPRYLIKTRGQQVTLSCSPISGHRSVSWYQQTPGQGLQFLFEYFSETQRNKGNFPGRFSGRQFSNSRSEMNVSTLELGDSALYLCASSSGLAGINIQYFGAGTRLSVL.

The sample holds one count of this clone. The V call is TRBV2, the J call TRBJ2-6; tentatively, D is TRBD1 (6 bases). Germline-derived CDR1 and CDR2 are SNHLY and FYNNEI. V lost 4 bases, J lost 1 base, and 11 bases lay in between. The CDR3 spans 16 residues. CDR3 coding DNA: TGTGCCAGCAGTGTGTTCCAGGGGTCTGGGGCCAACGTCCTGACTTTC. Translation: CASSVFQGSGANVLTF. Full variable domain (remainder filled in from reference TRBV2 and TRBJ2-6): EPEVTQTPSHQVTQMGQEVILRCVPISNHLYFYWYRQILGQKVEFLVSFYNNEISEKSEIFDDQFSVERPDGSNFTLKIRSTKLEDSAMYFCASSVFQGSGANVLTFGAGSRLTVL.

The J gene is TRBJ1-1, the V gene TRBV2; D is perhaps TRBD1 (6 bases). This CDR3 is 13 amino acids long. V lost 4 bases and J lost 3, with 9 bases in between. The germline V gene encodes CDR1 SNHLY and CDR2 FYNNEI. CDR3 protein: CASSGTAYTEAFF. In nucleotides, the CDR3 is TGTGCCAGCAGTGGGACAGCTTACACTGAAGCTTTCTTT.

The gene calls are TRBV6-5 and TRBJ2-7, with a tentative D call TRBD2 (6 bases). Germline-derived CDR1 and CDR2 are MNHEY and SVGAGI. Trimming shortened V by 10 bases and J by 4 bases, and 17 bases separated the two germline ends. CDR3 length: 13 amino acids. The CDR3 loop is CATLGGGPYEQYF. CDR3 coding DNA: TGTGCCACCTTGGGGGGAGGACCTTACGAGCAGTACTTC.

This clone occurred a few times. The chain links TRBV6-5 to TRBJ1-1; TRBD1 might be the D (6 bases). The germline V gene has CDR1 MNHEY and CDR2 SVGAGI. The V gene lost 7 bases and the J gene lost 2 bases, with 11 bases spanning the gap. The length of the CDR3 is 13 residues. The chain's CDR3 is CASTATGNTEAFF. Here the CDR3 DNA reads TGTGCCAGCACCGCGACAGGCAACACTGAAGCTTTCTTT.

V and J are TRBV12-5 and TRBJ2-1, with D perhaps matching TRBD2 (7 bases). CDR1 LGHNT and CDR2 FRNRAP come from the germline V gene. CDR3 length: 15 residues. Trimming removed 7 bases at V and 6 bases at J, with 19 bases between. As DNA, the CDR3 is TGTGCTAGTGCCACCCGGGGGGCCGGCGTCAATGAGCAGTTCTTC. Protein sequence: CASATRGAGVNEQFF.

The rearrangement uses TRBV19 and TRBJ2-7, with 8 nucleotides matching TRBD2. The CDR3 has 14 residues. Germline assignment: CDR1 LNHDA and CDR2 SQIVND (reference sequence). With 6 bases clipped from V and 4 bases from J, the junction kept 8 bases outside the gene matches. As DNA, the CDR3 is TGTGCCAGTAGCCCGGGACTAGGCCCTTACGAGCAGTACTTC. As protein: CASSPGLGPYEQYF.

The rearrangement links TRBV9 to TRBJ2-5; TRBD2 agrees at 11 bases. Germline V gene sequence: CDR1 SGDLS, CDR2 YYNGEE. The J segment lost 4 bases and the V segment lost 0 bases, leaving 11 bases of the junction unmatched. CDR3 length: 18 amino acids. The CDR3 protein is CASSVGRFSGRAGETQYF. CDR3 nucleotide sequence: TGTGCCAGCAGCGTAGGACGTTTTAGCGGGAGGGCCGGAGAGACCCAGTACTTC.

The rearrangement uses TRBV5-1 and TRBJ2-2; 7 nucleotides line up with TRBD1. Losses at the gene ends were 0 bases for V and 4 bases for J; bases not matched to a gene: 3. Germline CDR1 SGHRS, CDR2 YFSETQ. The CDR3 totals 15 residues. DNA of the CDR3: TGCGCCAGCAGCTTGGCGCACAGGGGCACCGGGGAGCTGTTTTTT. It yields the protein CASSLAHRGTGELFF.

The chain couples TRBV7-3 to TRBJ2-2, with TRBD2 identical over 11 bases. Germline assignment: CDR1 SGHTA and CDR2 FQGTGA. The CDR3 runs 14 residues. V lost 6 bases and J lost 3; bases outside the gene matches: 0. The CDR3 reads CASRLAGDTGELFF. The CDR3 DNA sequence: TGTGCCAGCAGACTAGCGGGGGACACCGGGGAGCTGTTTTTT.

This chain links TRBV7-9 with TRBJ1-4, with D uncertain. CDR1 SEHNR and CDR2 FQNEAQ come from the germline V gene (reference sequence). This CDR3 is 16 amino acids long. V dropped 2 bases and J dropped 0 bases, with 10 bases sitting between them. CDR3 region: CASSLRSVATNEKLFF. The CDR3 DNA reads as TGTGCCAGCAGCTTAAGATCGGTTGCAACTAATGAAAAACTGTTTTTT.

The chain carries TRBV7-2 and TRBJ2-7; 11 bases are shared with TRBD2. This CDR3 has 18 amino acids. The V segment lost 4 bases and the J segment 1 base; nucleotides outside the gene matches: 12. In germline, CDR1 is SGHTA, CDR2 FQGNSA. CDR3 in DNA: TGTGCCAGCAGCTCACGTAGCGGGAGGGCCGGCTATTCCTACGAGCAGTACTTC. This encodes CASSSRSGRAGYSYEQYF.

The rearrangement links TRBV28 to TRBJ1-6, with a tentative D call TRBD1 (6 bases). Trimming took off 6 bases at V and 6 bases at J, with 18 bases between the two ends. CDR3 length: 16 amino acids. CDR1 is MDHEN, CDR2 SYDVKM, per germline. Here the CDR3 reads CASRNSRTAGNSPLHF. CDR3 DNA: TGTGCCAGCAGAAACTCCCGGACAGCTGGTAATTCACCCCTCCACTTT.

The genes are TRBV5-1 and TRBJ1-6; tentative D call: TRBD1 (5 bases). Trimming took off 4 bases at V and 14 bases at J, with 13 bases between the two ends. This CDR3 region has 12 residues. Germline CDR1 SGHRS, CDR2 YFSETQ. Written as DNA, the CDR3 is TGCGCCAGCAGCCCCCCGGACACGACCCTCCACTTT. Encoded protein: CASSPPDTTLHF.

This clone was seen once. V gene TRBV27 combines with J gene TRBJ1-1; the D gene is possibly TRBD1 (5 bases). The V and J ends lost 6 bases and 7 bases respectively, with 15 bases between them. The length of the CDR3 is 13 residues. CDR1 and CDR2 (germline): MNHEY, SMNVEV (reference sequence). The CDR3 region is CASSDFEDNEAFF. The CDR3 DNA follows: TGTGCCAGCAGCGACTTTGAGGACAATGAAGCTTTCTTT.

This clone was seen more than once but under ten times. The rearrangement joins TRBV7-3 to TRBJ2-1, with D maybe TRBD2 (6 bases). Between the trimmed V and J ends, which lost 2 bases and 0 bases, there was a span of 11 bases. The CDR3 is 16 residues long. Germline CDR1 is SGHTA and CDR2 is FQGTGA. CDR3 region: CASSLGGRNSYNEQFF. The CDR3 region has the DNA TGTGCCAGCAGCTTAGGTGGGAGGAACTCCTACAATGAGCAGTTCTTC.

The chain links TRBV3-1 (or the pseudogene TRBV3-2) to TRBJ2-7; D remains unclear. Germline CDR1 and CDR2: LGHDT and YNNKEL (reference sequence). The CDR3 totals 12 residues. V lost 2 bases to trimming and J lost 2 bases, with 4 bases between them. The CDR3 here is CASSQWPYEQYF. The CDR3 DNA reads TGTGCCAGCAGCCAATGGCCCTACGAGCAGTACTTC.

This clone was observed a few times. The chain has TRBV7-9 and TRBJ2-3; 7 positions match TRBD2. The CDR3 totals 16 residues. Germline values: CDR1 SEHNR, CDR2 FQNEAQ (reference sequence). Trimming cost V 3 bases and J 2 bases; bases outside gene matches: 8. The CDR3 DNA is TGTGCCAGCAGCTTTCCGGAGGGAGGGTACACAGATACGCAGTATTTT. Amino acids: CASSFPEGGYTDTQYF.